The T cell receptor (beta chain) described here comes from a study of T cells in Graves' hyperthyroidism and ophthalmopathy. Whole-study results and caveats: Most expanded thyroid clonotypes above 0.001 recurred in blood.

The authors deemed Graves' hyperthyroidism stable absent ophthalmopathy progression within 18 months. CDR1 SNHLY and CDR2 FYNNEI come from the germline V gene. Trimming removed 5 bases at V and 6 bases at J, with 13 bases between. CDR3 length: 13 amino acids. There were TCR beta CDR3 regions amplified from RNA transcripts. HTBI primers were the set used in a first-round RT-PCR of the TCR CDR3. TCRdb reprocessed the multiplex PCR reads with MiXCR, giving one entry per CDR3 protein. This table has some 510,000 distinct CDR3 sequences, roughly 50% appearing once. A word on this clonotype: The antigen is unknown.

The V call is TRBV2, the J call TRBJ1-2, with a tentative D call TRBD1 (5 bases). The source is a woman aged 18-29 years with Graves' hyperthyroidism. The sample comprised peripheral blood or thyroid tissue (not recorded which). This CDR3 reads CASSYWDVDGYTF. The CDR3 DNA follows: TGTGCCAGCAGTTACTGGGACGTCGATGGCTACACCTTC. Supplemented by reference TRBV2 and TRBJ1-2, the full variable domain reads EPEVTQTPSHQVTQMGQEVILRCVPISNHLYFYWYRQILGQKVEFLVSFYNNEISEKSEIFDDQFSVERPDGSNFTLKIRSTKLEDSAMYFCASSYWDVDGYTFGSGTRLTVV.